This T cell receptor beta chain is from a study of a mutant IDH1 vaccine in newly diagnosed glioma. Study-level information: Vaccines were begun 4-6 weeks after radiotherapy alone, or with temozolomide cycles.

TCRdb keeps only in-frame clones here, not all; method: immunoSEQ multiplex PCR. This sample has tens of thousands of clones, with approximately 88% found just once. The time point denotes: week 47, end of study. It was 300 ug of mutant IDH1 20-mer peptide that made up each vaccine dose, given with topical imiquimod. This clone has only one observation. The antigen is unknown. The clonotype comes from a woman in her twenties or thirties with glioma. Some clones in this sample may be carry-over from other donors' samples. Sequenced here: PBMCs, sampled from a glioma patient whose treatment included an IDH1 peptide vaccine.

Here the CDR3 DNA reads TGTGCCAGCAGCCCGACTCTGACCCCGTACAATGAGCAGTTCTTC. It is translated as CASSPTLTPYNEQFF. The rearrangement links TRBV7-9 to TRBJ2-1; D ambiguous. Germline V CDR1 and CDR2: SEHNR, FQNEAQ (reference sequence). Trimming stripped 5 bases from V and 4 bases from J, with 15 bases between. This CDR3 has 15 residues.